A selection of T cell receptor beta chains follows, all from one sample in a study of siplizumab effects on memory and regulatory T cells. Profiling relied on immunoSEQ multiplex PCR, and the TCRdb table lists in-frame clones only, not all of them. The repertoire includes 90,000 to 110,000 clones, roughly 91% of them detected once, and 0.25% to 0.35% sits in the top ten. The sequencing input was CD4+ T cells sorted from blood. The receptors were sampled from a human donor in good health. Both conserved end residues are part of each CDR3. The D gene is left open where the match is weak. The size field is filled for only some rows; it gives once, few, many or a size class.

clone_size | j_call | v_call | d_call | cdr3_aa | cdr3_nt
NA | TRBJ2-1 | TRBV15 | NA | CATSRDLGIGERNEQFF | TGTGCCACCAGCAGAGATCTAGGGATAGGGGAGAGGAATGAGCAGTTCTTC
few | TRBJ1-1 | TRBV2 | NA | CASIIGDLSEAFF | TGTGCCAGCATCATTGGGGACTTATCGGAAGCTTTCTTT
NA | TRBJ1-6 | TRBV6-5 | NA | CASGGRIPQGTPLHF | TGTGCCAGTGGTGGACGGATTCCCCAGGGAACACCCCTCCACTTT
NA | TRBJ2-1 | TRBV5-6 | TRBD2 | CASSLTSGRGNYNEQFF | TGTGCCAGCAGCTTGACTAGCGGGAGGGGGAACTACAATGAGCAGTTCTTC
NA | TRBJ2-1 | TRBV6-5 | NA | CASSYSGASSYNEQFF | TGTGCCAGCAGTTACTCAGGGGCGAGCTCCTACAATGAGCAGTTCTTC
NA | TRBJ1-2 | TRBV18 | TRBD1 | CASSEGQGYGYTF | TGTGCCAGCTCAGAAGGACAGGGCTATGGCTACACCTTC
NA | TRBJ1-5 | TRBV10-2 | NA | CASSEPPAGRGNQPQHF | TGCGCCAGCAGTGAGCCCCCGGCCGGCCGCGGCAATCAGCCCCAGCATTTT
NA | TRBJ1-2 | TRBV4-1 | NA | CASSQDRVPVGYTF | TGCGCCAGCAGCCAAGATCGCGTGCCCGTGGGCTACACCTTC
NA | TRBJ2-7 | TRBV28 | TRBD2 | CASSQNSGPTYEQYF | TGTGCCAGCAGTCAAAATAGCGGGCCCACCTACGAGCAGTACTTC
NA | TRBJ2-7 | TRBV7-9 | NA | CASTLGPSSYEQYF | TGTGCCAGCACCTTAGGCCCCAGCTCCTACGAGCAGTACTTC
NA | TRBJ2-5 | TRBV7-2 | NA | CASSLAGGQAQYF | TGTGCCAGCAGCTTAGCGGGGGGGCAGGCCCAGTACTTC
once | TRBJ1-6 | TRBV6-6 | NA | CASSLGYNSPLHF | TGTGCCAGCAGTTTAGGGTATAATTCACCCCTCCACTTT
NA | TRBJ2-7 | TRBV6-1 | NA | CASSEPGPSIHEQYF | TGTGCCAGCAGTGAGCCGGGACCCAGTATCCACGAGCAGTACTTC
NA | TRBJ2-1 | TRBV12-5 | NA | CASGLITREQFF | TGTGCTAGTGGTTTGATAACGAGAGAGCAGTTCTTC
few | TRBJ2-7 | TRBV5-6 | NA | CASSSPGQIYEQYF | TGTGCCAGCAGCTCGCCAGGACAGATCTACGAGCAGTACTTC
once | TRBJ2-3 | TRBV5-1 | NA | CASTPGVGTDTQYF | TGCGCCAGCACCCCTGGGGTTGGCACAGATACGCAGTATTTT
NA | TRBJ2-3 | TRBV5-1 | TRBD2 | CASSTSGRGADTQYF | TGCGCCAGCAGCACTAGCGGGAGGGGTGCAGATACGCAGTATTTT
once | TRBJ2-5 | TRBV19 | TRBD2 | CASSVRTSGQETQYF | TGTGCCAGTAGTGTCCGAACTAGCGGTCAAGAGACCCAGTACTTC
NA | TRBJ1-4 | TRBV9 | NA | CASSVGTVGEKLFF | TGTGCCAGCAGCGTAGGGACAGTCGGTGAAAAACTGTTTTTT
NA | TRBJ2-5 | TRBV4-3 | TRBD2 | CASSQGGRAETQYF | TGCGCCAGCAGCCAGGGCGGGAGGGCCGAGACCCAGTACTTC
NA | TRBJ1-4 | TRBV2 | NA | CASSEWDSRVTNEKLFF | TGTGCCAGCAGTGAGTGGGACTCCCGTGTCACTAATGAAAAACTGTTTTTT
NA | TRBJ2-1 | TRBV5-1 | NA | CASRPAMRRDSYNEQFF | TGCGCCAGCAGACCTGCCATGCGGCGGGATTCCTACAATGAGCAGTTCTTC
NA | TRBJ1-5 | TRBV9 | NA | CASSPHQGQPQHF | TGTGCCAGCAGCCCTCACCAGGGTCAGCCCCAGCATTTT
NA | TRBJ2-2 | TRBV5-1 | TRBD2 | CASSAGTSGPPRELFF | TGCGCCAGCAGCGCCGGGACTAGCGGACCACCGAGGGAGCTGTTTTTT
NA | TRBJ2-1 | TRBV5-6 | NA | CASSFWGVGMNEQFF | TGTGCCAGCAGCTTCTGGGGGGTAGGGATGAATGAGCAGTTCTTC
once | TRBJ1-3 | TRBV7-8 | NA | CASSSGQGYSGNTIYF | TGTGCCAGCAGCTCAGGGCAGGGGTACTCTGGAAACACCATATATTTT
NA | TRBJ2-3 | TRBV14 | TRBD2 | CASSRTSRSRTQYF | TGTGCCAGCAGCCGGACTAGCCGTTCCCGTACGCAGTATTTT
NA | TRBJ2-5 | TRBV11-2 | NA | CASSLGWGGETQYF | TGTGCCAGCAGCTTAGGGTGGGGTGGAGAGACCCAGTACTTC
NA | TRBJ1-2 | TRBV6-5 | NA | CASSYSRPNYGYTF | TGTGCCAGCAGTTACTCAAGACCCAACTATGGCTACACCTTC
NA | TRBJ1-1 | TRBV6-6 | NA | CASRAGRLNTEAFF | TGTGCCAGCAGGGCGGGACGTTTGAACACTGAAGCTTTCTTT
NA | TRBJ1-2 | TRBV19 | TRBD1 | CASSRDRDYGYTF | TGTGCCAGTAGTAGAGACAGGGACTATGGCTACACCTTC
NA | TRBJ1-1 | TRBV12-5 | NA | CASDSNTGTEAFF | TGTGCTAGTGACTCAAACACGGGCACTGAAGCTTTCTTT
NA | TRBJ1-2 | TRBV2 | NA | CASSGRDKYGYTF | TGTGCCAGCAGTGGCCGGGATAAATATGGCTACACCTTC
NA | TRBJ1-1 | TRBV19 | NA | CASSSTPGTLMNTEAFF | TGTGCCAGTAGCTCCACCCCCGGGACATTAATGAACACTGAAGCTTTCTTT
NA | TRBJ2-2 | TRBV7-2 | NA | CASSLVGGTGELFF | TGTGCCAGCAGCTTAGTTGGGGGCACCGGGGAGCTGTTTTTT
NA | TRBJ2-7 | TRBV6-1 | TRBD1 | CASSDGTGGYEQYF | TGTGCCAGCAGTGACGGGACAGGGGGCTACGAGCAGTACTTC
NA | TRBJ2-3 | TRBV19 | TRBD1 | CASSLRTGGKDTQYF | TGTGCCAGTAGTTTGCGGACAGGGGGGAAAGATACGCAGTATTTT
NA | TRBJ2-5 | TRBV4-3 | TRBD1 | CASSQTGTGWETQYF | TGCGCCAGCAGCCAAACCGGGACAGGGTGGGAGACCCAGTACTTC
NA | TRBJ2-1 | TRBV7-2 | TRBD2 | CASSGRGGLVNEQFF | TGTGCCAGCAGCGGTAGGGGGGGACTAGTCAATGAGCAGTTCTTC
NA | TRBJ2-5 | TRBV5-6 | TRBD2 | CASSLGLDDSQYF | TGTGCCAGCAGTCTGGGACTAGATGACTCCCAGTACTTC
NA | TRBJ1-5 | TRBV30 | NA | CAWAPGIGNQPQHF | TGTGCCTGGGCCCCGGGGATCGGCAATCAGCCCCAGCATTTT
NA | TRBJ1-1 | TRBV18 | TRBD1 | CASSPRDRIMNTEAFF | TGTGCCAGCTCACCCCGGGACAGGATCATGAACACTGAAGCTTTCTTT
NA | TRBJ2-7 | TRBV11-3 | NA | CASSLEGRGYEQYF | TGTGCCAGCAGCTTGGAGGGCAGGGGCTACGAGCAGTACTTC
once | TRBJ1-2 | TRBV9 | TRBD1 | CASSVGQGVYGYTF | TGTGCCAGCAGCGTAGGACAGGGCGTCTATGGCTACACCTTC
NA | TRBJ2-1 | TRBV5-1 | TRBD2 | CASSLSISGGPYNEQFF | TGCGCCAGCAGCTTGTCTATTAGCGGGGGACCCTACAATGAGCAGTTCTTC
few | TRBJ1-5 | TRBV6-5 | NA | CASSPGVTRVAQHF | TGTGCCAGCAGTCCAGGGGTCACCAGGGTGGCCCAGCATTTT
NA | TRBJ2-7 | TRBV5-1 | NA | CASSLGQTAYEQYF | TGCGCCAGCAGCTTGGGGCAGACGGCCTACGAGCAGTACTTC
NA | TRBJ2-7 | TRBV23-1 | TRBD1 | CASRYRGCSYEQYF | TGCGCCAGCAGGTACAGGGGTTGCTCCTACGAGCAGTACTTC
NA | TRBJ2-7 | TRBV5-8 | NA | CASSLRPSYEQYF | TGTGCCAGCAGCTTGAGACCCTCCTACGAGCAGTACTTC